The 22 T cell receptor beta chains given below trace back to one sample, sequenced in a study of graft-versus-host responses after intestinal transplantation. Method: immunoSEQ multiplex PCR; TCRdb's copy keeps in-frame clones and lacks some. The sample lists around 39,000 clones, just over 90% occurring once. The source was PBMCs, collected 700 to 850 days after intestinal transplantation. The receptors originated from a human patient who received an intestinal transplant, so some T cells may come from the graft donor.

The J gene is TRBJ2-1, the V gene TRBV29-1, with 10 nucleotides matching TRBD2. This CDR3 region has 16 residues. V shed 5 bases, J shed 0 bases, and the junction held 7 bases outside the gene matches. The germline CDR1 and CDR2 sequences are SQVTM and ANQGSEA. The CDR3 nucleotides read TGCAGCGTTAACCAACTAGCGGGACGCTCCTACAATGAGCAGTTCTTC. Its protein product is CSVNQLAGRSYNEQFF.

J is TRBJ2-5 and V is TRBV10-1, with D perhaps TRBD1 (6 bases). Germline V gene lookup returns CDR1 WNHNN and CDR2 SYGVQD (reference sequence). V lost 2 bases and J 2 bases, leaving 12 bases between the germline ends. The CDR3 loop spans 15 amino acids. The DNA of the CDR3 is TGCGCCAGCAGTGAGACAAGGGGGTCTCAAGAGACCCAGTACTTC. The encoded protein is CASSETRGSQETQYF.

The rearrangement uses TRBV4-1 and TRBJ2-1; 9 positions match TRBD2. The CDR3 totals 15 residues. V was pared by 4 bases and J by 4 bases, with 5 bases of the junction left unmatched. Germline CDR1 is MGHRA and CDR2 is YSYEKL. The CDR3 is CASSLLAGKYNEQFF. The CDR3 bases are TGCGCCAGCAGCCTACTAGCGGGTAAATACAATGAGCAGTTCTTC.

The gene calls are TRBV5-1 and TRBJ1-4; TRBD1 might be the D (5 bases). The ends were cut back, 0 bases at V and 8 bases at J, with 17 bases in the middle. This CDR3 contains 16 residues. CDR1 and CDR2 from the germline V gene are SGHRS and YFSETQ. CDR3 in amino acids: CASSLAVGVLNEKLFF. CDR3 nucleotide sequence: TGCGCCAGCAGCTTGGCCGTGGGGGTATTGAACGAAAAACTGTTTTTT.

The genes are TRBV7-9 and TRBJ2-7; D is undetermined. The germline CDR1 and CDR2 sequences are SEHNR and FQNEAQ (reference sequence). The CDR3 length is 14 residues. V was pared by 1 base and J by 0 bases, with 7 bases between. In nucleotides, the CDR3 is TGTGCCAGCAGCTTAGTGGGTAGCTCCTACGAGCAGTACTTC. Amino acid sequence: CASSLVGSSYEQYF.

The rearrangement joins TRBV28 to TRBJ2-3, with unresolved D. CDR1 is MDHEN and CDR2 is SYDVKM in the germline V gene. The ends were cut back, 3 bases at V and 1 base at J, with 8 bases in the middle. The CDR3 runs to 14 residues. CDR3 nucleotide sequence: TGTGCCAGCAGTTTTACCCAACGCACAGATACGCAGTATTTT. Protein sequence: CASSFTQRTDTQYF.

The chain links TRBV5-6 to TRBJ2-3; TRBD2 agrees at 9 bases. V was pared by 3 bases and J by 3 bases, with 8 bases of the junction left unmatched. Germline CDR1 is SGHDT and CDR2 is YYEEEE. The CDR3 has 16 amino acids. The CDR3 DNA reads TGTGCCAGCAGCTCGGGACTAGCCTTTCAGACAGATACGCAGTATTTT. The encoded protein is CASSSGLAFQTDTQYF.

The V call is TRBV5-1, the J call TRBJ2-7; perhaps TRBD1 as D (6 bases). CDR3 size: 15 residues. From germline, CDR1 is SGHRS and CDR2 YFSETQ. V shed 1 base and J shed 4 bases, with 15 bases lying between them. Here the CDR3 reads CASSLWGDRSYEQYF. CDR3 nucleotides: TGCGCCAGCAGCTTGTGGGGCGACAGGTCATACGAGCAGTACTTC.

This clone has only a few counts. V and J are TRBV7-9 and TRBJ2-7, with 10 bases that match TRBD1. Germline V gene data show CDR1 as SEHNR and CDR2 as FQNEAQ (reference sequence). This CDR3 contains 15 residues. The J segment lost 2 bases and the V segment lost 5 bases, leaving 6 bases of the junction unmatched. The CDR3 coding sequence is TGTGCCAGCAGCCCAGCAGGGACAGGGGCCTACGAGCAGTACTTC. Its protein product is CASSPAGTGAYEQYF.

The rearrangement uses TRBV11-2 and TRBJ1-3; no reliable D call. Germline CDR1 and CDR2: SGHAT and FQNNGV. V shed 1 base and J shed 0 bases, with 13 bases lying between them. The CDR3 consists of 17 residues. The chain's CDR3 is CASSLGTGVSSGNTIYF. For the CDR3, the DNA is TGTGCCAGCAGCTTAGGGACTGGGGTTTCCTCTGGAAACACCATATATTTT.

The rearrangement links TRBV7-2 to TRBJ2-3, with D unresolved. Germline CDR1 reads SGHTA; CDR2 reads FQGNSA. V lost 5 bases, J lost 5 bases, and 11 bases lay in between. The CDR3 runs to 13 residues. For the CDR3, the DNA is TGTGCCAGCAGCCTGTGGATAGTAGATACGCAGTATTTT. This sequence encodes CASSLWIVDTQYF.

The gene calls are TRBV11-2 and TRBJ1-1; D uncertain. Per the germline V gene, CDR1 is SGHAT and CDR2 is FQNNGV. The CDR3 consists of 13 residues. The V end lost 0 bases, the J end lost 6 bases, and 8 bases lay between the germline ends. The CDR3: CASSLDVGPEAFF. The CDR3, as DNA: TGTGCCAGCAGCTTAGATGTAGGACCTGAAGCTTTCTTT.

CDR3 nucleotides: TGCGCCAGCAGCTCAAGAAGGGGCGGTGAACTGTTTTTT. Its protein is CASSSRRGGELFF. V is TRBV5-1 and J is TRBJ1-4; a weak D match, TRBD1 (5 bases). The CDR3 length is 13 residues. V gave up 3 bases and J gave up 12 bases, with 15 bases separating them. CDR1 SGHRS and CDR2 YFSETQ come from the germline V gene.

V usage is TRBV10-2 and J usage is TRBJ2-2; D is uncertain. Germline CDR1 and CDR2: WSHSY and SAAADI. V gave up 6 bases and J gave up 5 bases, with 7 bases separating them. CDR3 size: 12 residues. Here the CDR3 DNA reads TGCGCCAGCAGGAAGAGGACCGGGGAGCTGTTTTTT. It yields the protein CASRKRTGELFF.

The genes are TRBV5-1 and TRBJ2-5, with D possibly TRBD2 on 7 matching bases. From germline, CDR1 is SGHRS and CDR2 YFSETQ. The ends were cut back, 2 bases at V and 4 bases at J, with 15 bases in the middle. The CDR3 sequence is 15 residues long. The CDR3 here is CASSFYREGGETQYF. In DNA, the CDR3 is TGCGCCAGCAGCTTTTACAGGGAGGGGGGAGAGACCCAGTACTTC.

This chain connects TRBV11-2 to TRBJ2-5; D might be TRBD1 (6 bases). Looked up from germline, CDR1 is SGHAT and CDR2 is FQNNGV. The CDR3 contains 16 residues. V lost 5 bases and J 5 bases, leaving 21 bases between the germline ends. The chain's CDR3 is CASSPSTLQGWETQYF. The CDR3 nucleotides are TGTGCCAGCAGCCCGTCTACCCTACAGGGTTGGGAGACCCAGTACTTC.

V is TRBV6-5 and J is TRBJ1-2; D is undetermined. CDR1 and CDR2 from the germline V gene are MNHEY and SVGAGI. The CDR3 is 15 amino acids. V was clipped by 7 bases and J by 6 bases, with 21 bases between them. Written as DNA, the CDR3 is TGTGCCAGCACAAGAGCCTCGGGTGGGTTCGATGGCTACACCTTC. Its protein is CASTRASGGFDGYTF.

The chain recombines TRBV29-1 with TRBJ1-1; D may be TRBD1 (6 bases). Germline V CDR1 and CDR2: SQVTM, ANQGSEA. The CDR3 length is 15 residues. The ends were cut back, 4 bases at V and 1 base at J, with 16 bases in the middle. The CDR3: CSVARDTLTNTEAFF. CDR3 nucleotide sequence: TGCAGCGTTGCCCGGGACACCCTTACGAACACTGAAGCTTTCTTT.

CDR3 bases: TGCGCCAGCAGCTCCCCCCCCGGGGTATACCAGGGAGATACGCAGTATTTT. It is translated as CASSSPPGVYQGDTQYF. The V gene is TRBV5-1, the J gene TRBJ2-3; the D gene could be TRBD1 or TRBD2 (5 bases each). CDR1 and CDR2 from the germline V gene are SGHRS and YFSETQ. The V and J ends lost 3 bases and 5 bases respectively, with 22 bases between them. This CDR3 is 17 amino acids long. Full variable domain (missing parts from reference TRBV5-1 and TRBJ2-3): KAGVTQTPRYLIKTRGQQVTLSCSPISGHRSVSWYQQTPGQGLQFLFEYFSETQRNKGNFPGRFSGRQFSNSRSEMNVSTLELGDSALYLCASSSPPGVYQGDTQYFGPGTRLTVL.

The V and J genes are TRBV25-1 and TRBJ2-2; D ambiguous. Trimming removed 7 bases at V and 7 bases at J, with 10 bases between. CDR1 and CDR2 from the germline V gene are MGHDK and SYGVNS. The length of the CDR3 is 12 residues. The CDR3: CASKTGVGELFF. CDR3 DNA: TGTGCCAGCAAAACCGGTGTCGGGGAGCTGTTTTTT. Looking up the rest from reference TRBV25-1 and TRBJ2-2 gives the full variable domain: EADIYQTPRYLVIGTGKKITLECSQTMGHDKMYWYQQDPGMELHLIHYSYGVNSTEKGDLSSESTVSRIRTEHFPLTLESARPSHTSQYLCASKTGVGELFFGEGSRLTVL.

The genes are TRBV4-1 and TRBJ2-1, with D possibly matching TRBD1 (5 bases). This CDR3 region has 18 residues. CDR1 and CDR2 from the germline V gene are MGHRA and YSYEKL. V was trimmed by 4 bases and J by 0 bases, leaving 19 bases between them. In DNA form, the CDR3 reads TGCGCCAGCAGCCCCTTAAAAAGGGTAAGGGGCTCCTACAATGAGCAGTTCTTC. This codes for CASSPLKRVRGSYNEQFF.

This chain joins TRBV5-5 and TRBJ2-7; 10 bases line up with TRBD1. CDR3 length: 15 amino acids. Germline V CDR1 and CDR2: SGHKS, YYEKEE (reference sequence). With V trimmed by 2 bases and J by 5 bases, 7 bases remained unmatched. The CDR3 bases are TGTGCCAGCAGCTTTTACTTGACAGGGGGCAACGAGCAGTACTTC. Residues: CASSFYLTGGNEQYF.